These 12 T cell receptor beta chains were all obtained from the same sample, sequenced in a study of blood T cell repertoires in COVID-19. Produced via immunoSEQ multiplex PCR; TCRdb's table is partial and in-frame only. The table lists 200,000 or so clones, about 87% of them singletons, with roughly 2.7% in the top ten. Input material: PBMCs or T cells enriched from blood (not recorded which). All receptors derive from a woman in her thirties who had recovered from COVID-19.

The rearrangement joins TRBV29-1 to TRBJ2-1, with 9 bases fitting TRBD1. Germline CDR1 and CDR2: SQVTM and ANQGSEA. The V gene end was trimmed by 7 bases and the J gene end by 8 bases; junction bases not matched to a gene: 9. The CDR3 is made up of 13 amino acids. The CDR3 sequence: CSEGTGIVDEQFF. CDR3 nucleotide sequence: TGCAGCGAGGGGACAGGGATTGTGGATGAGCAGTTCTTC.

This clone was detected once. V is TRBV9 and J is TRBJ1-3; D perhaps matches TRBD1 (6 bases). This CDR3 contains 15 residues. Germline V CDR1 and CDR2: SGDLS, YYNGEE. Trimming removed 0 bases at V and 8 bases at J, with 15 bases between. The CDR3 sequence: CASSVVPTSGDTIYF. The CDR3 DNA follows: TGTGCCAGCAGCGTAGTGCCGACCTCAGGGGACACCATATATTTT.

CDR3 nucleotides: TGTGCCAGCAGCTTAGGGAGTACTGAAGCTTTCTTT. Residues: CASSLGSTEAFF. The chain has TRBV7-2 and TRBJ1-1; D is unresolved. V lost 1 base to trimming and J lost 5 bases, with 5 bases between them. The CDR3 runs to 12 residues. CDR1 and CDR2 from the germline V gene are SGHTA and FQGNSA.

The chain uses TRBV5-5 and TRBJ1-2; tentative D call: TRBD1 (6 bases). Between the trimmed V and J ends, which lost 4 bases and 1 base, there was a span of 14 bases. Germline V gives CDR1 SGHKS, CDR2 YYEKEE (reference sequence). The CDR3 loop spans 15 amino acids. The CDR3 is CASSPTPRGNYGYTF. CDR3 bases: TGTGCCAGCAGCCCAACCCCCAGGGGTAACTATGGCTACACCTTC.

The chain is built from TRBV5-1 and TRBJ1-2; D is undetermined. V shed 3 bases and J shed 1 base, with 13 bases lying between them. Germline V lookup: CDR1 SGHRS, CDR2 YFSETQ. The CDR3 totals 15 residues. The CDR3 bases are TGCGCCAGCAGCTCTTCTCAAGGACTTAACTATGGCTACACCTTC. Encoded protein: CASSSSQGLNYGYTF.

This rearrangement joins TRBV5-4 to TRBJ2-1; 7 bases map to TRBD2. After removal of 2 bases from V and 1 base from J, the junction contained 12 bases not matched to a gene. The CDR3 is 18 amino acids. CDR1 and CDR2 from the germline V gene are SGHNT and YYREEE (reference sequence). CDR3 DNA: TGTGCCAGCAGCTTTTATCCCAACGGGGGGTTTTCCTACAATGAGCAGTTCTTC. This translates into CASSFYPNGGFSYNEQFF. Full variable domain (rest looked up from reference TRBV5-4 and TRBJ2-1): ETGVTQSPTHLIKTRGQQVTLRCSSQSGHNTVSWYQQALGQGPQFIFQYYREEENGRGNFPPRFSGLQFPNYSSELNVNALELDDSALYLCASSFYPNGGFSYNEQFFGPGTRLTVL.

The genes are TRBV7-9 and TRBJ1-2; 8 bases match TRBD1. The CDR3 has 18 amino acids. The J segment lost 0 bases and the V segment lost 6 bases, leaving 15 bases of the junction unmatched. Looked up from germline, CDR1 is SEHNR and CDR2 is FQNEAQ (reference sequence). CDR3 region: CASRQASRMGQANYGYTF. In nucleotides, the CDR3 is TGTGCCAGCAGACAAGCCAGCAGGATGGGACAGGCTAACTATGGCTACACCTTC.

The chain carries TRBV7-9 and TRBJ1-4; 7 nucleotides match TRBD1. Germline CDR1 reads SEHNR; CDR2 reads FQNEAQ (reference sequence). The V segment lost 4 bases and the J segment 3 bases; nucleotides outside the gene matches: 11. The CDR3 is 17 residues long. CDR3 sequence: CASSSRKTGTANEKLFF. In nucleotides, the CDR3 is TGTGCCAGCAGCTCAAGAAAGACAGGGACGGCTAATGAAAAACTGTTTTTT.

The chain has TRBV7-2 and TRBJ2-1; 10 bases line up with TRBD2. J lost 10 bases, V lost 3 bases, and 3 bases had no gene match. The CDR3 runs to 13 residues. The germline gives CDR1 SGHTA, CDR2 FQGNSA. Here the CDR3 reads CASSFELAGEQFF. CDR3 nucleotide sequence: TGTGCCAGCAGCTTCGAACTAGCGGGAGAGCAGTTCTTC.

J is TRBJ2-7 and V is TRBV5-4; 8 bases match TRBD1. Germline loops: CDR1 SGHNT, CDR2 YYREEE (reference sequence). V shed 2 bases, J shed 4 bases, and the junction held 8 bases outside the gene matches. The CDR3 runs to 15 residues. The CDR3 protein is CASSFMDREDYEQYF. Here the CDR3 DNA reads TGTGCCAGCAGCTTTATGGACAGGGAAGATTACGAGCAGTACTTC.

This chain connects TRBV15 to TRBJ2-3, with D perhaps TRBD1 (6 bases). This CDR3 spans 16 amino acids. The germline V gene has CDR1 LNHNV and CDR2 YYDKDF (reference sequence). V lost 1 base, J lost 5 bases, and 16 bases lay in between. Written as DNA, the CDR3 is TGTGCCACCAGCAGAGGAGACAGGTCGTCACAAGATACGCAGTATTTT. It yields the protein CATSRGDRSSQDTQYF.

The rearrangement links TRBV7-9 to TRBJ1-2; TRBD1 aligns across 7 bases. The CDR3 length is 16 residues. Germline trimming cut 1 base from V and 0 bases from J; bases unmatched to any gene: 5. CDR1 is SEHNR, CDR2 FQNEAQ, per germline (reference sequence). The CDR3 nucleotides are TGTGCCAGCAGCTTAGGGAGGGGGCTGACTAACTATGGCTACACCTTC. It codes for CASSLGRGLTNYGYTF.